A single sample gave rise to the 3 T cell receptor beta chains below, sequenced in a study of shared clonotypes between healthy human individuals. Clones were sequenced by immunoSEQ multiplex PCR, and TCRdb holds only the in-frame ones, with some missing. The table shows approximately 2.4 million clones, with more than 90% occurring only once. Sequencing was carried out using naive CD4+ T cells sorted from blood. Subset given: CD45RA+ positively selected. These receptors were taken from a young man in good health.

In this sample, this clone turned up once. This chain connects TRBV12-5 to TRBJ1-3; tentatively, D is TRBD1 (6 bases). The CDR3 runs to 12 residues. Germline V gene lookup returns CDR1 LGHNT and CDR2 FRNRAP. V was trimmed by 3 bases and J by 7 bases, leaving 7 bases between them. The CDR3 coding sequence is TGTGCTAGTGGTTTAGACAGGAACACCATATATTTT. This translates into CASGLDRNTIYF.

This clone was picked up one time. The rearrangement joins TRBV7-9 to TRBJ2-3; 10 bases fit TRBD1. The CDR3 extends over 16 amino acids. Germline trimming cut 5 bases from V and 5 bases from J; bases unmatched to any gene: 10. CDR1 is SEHNR, CDR2 FQNEAQ, per germline (reference sequence). The CDR3 DNA reads TGTGCCAGCAGCCCGACCGGGACAGGGGCAGGAGATACGCAGTATTTT. Residues: CASSPTGTGAGDTQYF. Combining the CDR3 with reference TRBV7-9 and TRBJ2-3 gives the whole variable domain DTGVSQNPRHKITKRGQNVTFRCDPISEHNRLYWYRQTLGQGPEFLTYFQNEAQLEKSRLLSDRFSAERPKGSFSTLEIQRTEQGDSAMYLCASSPTGTGAGDTQYFGPGTRLTVL.

This rearrangement joins TRBV13 to TRBJ2-7; maybe TRBD1 (7 bases). V lost 5 bases, J lost 1 base, and 15 bases lay in between. The CDR3 has 15 residues. Germline-derived CDR1 and CDR2 are PRHDT and FYEKMQ (reference sequence). CDR3 nucleotide sequence: TGTGCCAGCAGCCGGCGGGCAGGGGGGTCCTACGAGCAGTACTTC. Amino acids: CASSRRAGGSYEQYF.